This TCR beta chain is drawn from a study of T cells expressing NK-cell markers. Findings and caveats of the study: Of the CD8+ T cells in about 6 donors, 1.0-7.0% belonged to dominant NKG2C+ clonotypes.

The germline V gene encodes CDR1 LNHDA and CDR2 SQIVND (reference sequence). CDR3 length: 14 amino acids. TCRdb re-called the 5' RACE reads and catalogs CDR3 proteins one per entry, DNA excluded. In all, the sample yields about 380,000 distinct CDR3 sequences. Concerning this clonotype itself: What it recognizes is unknown.

The chain uses TRBV19 and TRBJ2-2; checking the TCRdb D call of TRBD1 is not possible without DNA. Material: blood T cells: a sorted CD56 or NKG2C T cell subset, CD4+ or CD8+ T cells, or bulk PBMC T cells (not recorded which). The TCR originated in a man aged 18 to 69 in good health. The CDR3 is CASLGTGWTGELFF.